The rows below give T cell receptor beta chains drawn from one sample of a study of shared clonotypes between healthy human individuals. The assay was immunoSEQ multiplex PCR, and TCRdb's table has in-frame clones only and misses some. The profile shows over 2 million clones, about 95% of them singletons. The specimen sequenced was naive CD8+ T cells sorted from blood. These receptors originate from a man between 18 and 29 years old in good health. CDR3s include the opening cysteine and the closing phenylalanine or tryptophan. The D gene is left open where the match is weak. Where a row states a size, it is once, few, many or the class of an expanded clone; other rows omit it.

D	V	size	J	CDR3	DNA
TRBD2	TRBV5-1	NA	TRBJ2-3	CASSSLAGSTDTQYF	TGCGCCAGCAGCTCGCTAGCGGGGTCCACAGATACGCAGTATTTT
NA	TRBV2	once	TRBJ1-5	CASSEKHQQQPQHF	TGTGCCAGCAGTGAAAAACACCAACAACAGCCCCAGCATTTT
NA	TRBV4-1	NA	TRBJ2-7	CASSLFQDSSEQYF	TGCGCCAGCAGCCTCTTTCAGGACAGTAGCGAGCAGTACTTC
NA	TRBV11-2	NA	TRBJ1-1	CASSLDRWKAFF	TGTGCCAGCAGCTTAGACAGGTGGAAAGCTTTCTTT
NA	TRBV6-5	NA	TRBJ2-7	CASSLKRGDREQYF	TGTGCCAGCAGTCTAAAAAGAGGGGATCGGGAGCAGTACTTC
TRBD1	TRBV25-1	NA	TRBJ1-1	CASSIGTETEAFF	TGTGCCAGCAGCATAGGGACAGAGACTGAAGCTTTCTTT
TRBD1	TRBV7-2	NA	TRBJ2-3	CASSLIDRADTQYF	TGTGCCAGCAGCTTAATCGACAGGGCAGATACGCAGTATTTT
NA	TRBV6-1	NA	TRBJ2-1	CASRDSGNEQFF	TGTGCCAGCAGAGATAGCGGCAATGAGCAGTTCTTC
TRBD1	TRBV6-1	NA	TRBJ2-7	CASSLDRDDPYEQYF	TGTGCCAGCAGCTTAGACAGGGACGACCCCTACGAGCAGTACTTC
TRBD2	TRBV4-2	NA	TRBJ2-3	CASSPPGLAGGDDTQYF	TGTGCCAGCAGCCCGCCGGGACTAGCGGGGGGAGATGATACGCAGTATTTT
TRBD1	TRBV29-1	NA	TRBJ1-3	CSVTGGELGNTIYF	TGCAGCGTCACAGGGGGCGAACTTGGAAACACCATATATTTT
NA	TRBV11-2	NA	TRBJ2-1	CASSLGTWSGQNNEQFF	TGTGCCAGCAGCTTAGGGACCTGGTCGGGGCAGAACAATGAGCAGTTCTTC
TRBD2	TRBV10-2	NA	TRBJ2-3	CASTLVGGSTDTQYF	TGCGCCAGCACCCTGGTCGGGGGGAGCACAGATACGCAGTATTTT
TRBD1	TRBV7-9	NA	TRBJ2-7	CASSPQGDEQYF	TGTGCCAGCAGCCCACAGGGGGACGAGCAGTACTTC
TRBD1	TRBV2	NA	TRBJ1-5	CASSDPRQGKGEAQHF	TGTGCCAGCAGTGACCCGAGACAGGGCAAGGGAGAAGCCCAGCATTTT
NA	TRBV13	NA	TRBJ2-5	CASSHRSGRGTIGQYF	TGTGCCAGCAGCCATAGGAGTGGCAGGGGGACTATTGGGCAGTACTTC
TRBD2	TRBV2	NA	TRBJ2-2	CASSERTSGENTGELFF	TGTGCCAGCAGTGAAAGGACTAGCGGAGAGAACACCGGGGAGCTGTTTTTT
TRBD1	TRBV28	NA	TRBJ2-7	CASIPGTGPIYEQYF	TGTGCCAGCATCCCCGGGACAGGACCTATCTACGAGCAGTACTTC
NA	TRBV19	NA	TRBJ2-2	CASNRMGTGELFF	TGTGCCTCTAACAGGATGGGCACCGGGGAGCTGTTTTTT
TRBD1	TRBV27	NA	TRBJ2-6	CASSLIQGGNTGANVLAF	TGTGCCAGCAGTTTAATACAGGGGGGCAACACTGGGGCCAACGTCCTGGCTTTC
TRBD1	TRBV7-8	NA	TRBJ2-7	CASSTTGVAYEQYF	TGTGCCAGCAGCACCACAGGGGTTGCCTACGAGCAGTACTTC
NA	TRBV30	NA	TRBJ1-5	CAWSQVSDHQPQHF	TGTGCCTGGAGTCAGGTCTCGGATCATCAGCCCCAGCATTTT
NA	TRBV28	NA	TRBJ2-7	CARRTASSYEQYF	TGTGCCAGGCGGACAGCCAGCTCCTACGAGCAGTACTTC
NA	TRBV7-9	NA	TRBJ1-3	CASSPPGDLSSGNTIYF	TGTGCCAGCAGCCCCCCCGGGGACCTGAGCTCTGGAAACACCATATATTTT
NA	TRBV2	NA	TRBJ1-1	CASSADRLNTEAFF	TGTGCCAGCAGTGCCGACAGGCTGAACACTGAAGCTTTCTTT
NA	TRBV15	once	TRBJ2-1	CATSRLWTSEDYSYNEQFF	TGTGCCACCAGCAGACTTTGGACCTCGGAAGACTACTCCTACAATGAGCAGTTCTTC
TRBD1	TRBV5-4	NA	TRBJ1-1	CASSPTGVAEAFF	TGTGCCAGCAGCCCGACAGGGGTGGCTGAAGCTTTCTTT
NA	TRBV7-9	NA	TRBJ1-4	CASSLASKGQGVEKLFF	TGTGCCAGCAGCTTAGCGAGTAAGGGACAAGGTGTTGAAAAACTGTTTTTT
TRBD2	TRBV5-6	NA	TRBJ2-3	CASSFWTSGSTDTQYF	TGTGCCAGCAGCTTCTGGACTAGCGGTAGCACAGATACGCAGTATTTT
NA	TRBV30	once	TRBJ2-7	CAWSGHPLYEQYF	TGTGCCTGGAGTGGACACCCATTATACGAGCAGTACTTC
NA	TRBV6-6	NA	TRBJ1-6	CASSYFSRGPDSPLHF	TGTGCCAGCAGTTACTTCAGTCGGGGGCCCGATTCACCCCTCCACTTT
TRBD1	TRBV30	NA	TRBJ2-7	CAWRGTGMDEQYF	TGTGCCTGGAGAGGGACAGGGATGGACGAGCAGTACTTC
NA	TRBV7-7	NA	TRBJ2-2	CASSLAGHRNTGELFF	TGTGCTAGCAGCTTAGCCGGACACAGGAACACCGGGGAGCTGTTTTTT
NA	TRBV5-6	NA	TRBJ2-7	CASSPGTGEQYF	TGTGCCAGCAGCCCCGGGACGGGTGAGCAGTACTTC
NA	TRBV2	NA	TRBJ2-7	CASSWSEQPYEQYF	TGTGCCAGCAGCTGGTCGGAACAACCCTACGAGCAGTACTTC
NA	TRBV6-1	NA	TRBJ2-7	CAADPFMGAYEQYF	TGTGCCGCAGACCCTTTTATGGGCGCCTACGAGCAGTACTTC
NA	TRBV30	NA	TRBJ1-1	CAWRRLLRPDRLNTEAFF	TGTGCCTGGAGACGGCTCCTCCGGCCCGACAGGCTGAACACTGAAGCTTTCTTT
NA	TRBV28	NA	TRBJ2-1	CASSLDGVRLSYNEQFF	TGTGCCAGCAGTTTGGACGGGGTTCGGCTTTCCTACAATGAGCAGTTCTTC
TRBD1	TRBV15	NA	TRBJ2-7	CATSSFRGTGAYEQYF	TGTGCCACCAGCAGCTTCCGGGGGACAGGAGCCTACGAGCAGTACTTC
NA	TRBV7-8	NA	TRBJ2-1	CASSPDERSLHTYNEQFF	TGTGCCAGCAGCCCGGACGAGCGATCGCTCCACACCTACAATGAGCAGTTCTTC